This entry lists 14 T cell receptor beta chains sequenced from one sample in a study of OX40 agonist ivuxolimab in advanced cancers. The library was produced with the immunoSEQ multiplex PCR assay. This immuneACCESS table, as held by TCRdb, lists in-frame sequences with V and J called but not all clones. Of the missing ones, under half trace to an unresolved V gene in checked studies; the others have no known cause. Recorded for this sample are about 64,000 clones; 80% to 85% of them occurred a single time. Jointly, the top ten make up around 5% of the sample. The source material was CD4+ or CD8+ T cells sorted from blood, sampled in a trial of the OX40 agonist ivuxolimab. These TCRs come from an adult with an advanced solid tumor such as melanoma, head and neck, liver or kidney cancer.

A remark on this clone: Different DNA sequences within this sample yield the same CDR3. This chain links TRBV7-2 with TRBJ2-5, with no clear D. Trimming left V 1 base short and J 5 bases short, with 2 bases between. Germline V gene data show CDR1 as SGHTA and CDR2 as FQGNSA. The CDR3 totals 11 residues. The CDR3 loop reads CASSLVETQYF. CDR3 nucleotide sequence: TGTGCCAGCAGCTTAGTTGAGACCCAGTACTTC.

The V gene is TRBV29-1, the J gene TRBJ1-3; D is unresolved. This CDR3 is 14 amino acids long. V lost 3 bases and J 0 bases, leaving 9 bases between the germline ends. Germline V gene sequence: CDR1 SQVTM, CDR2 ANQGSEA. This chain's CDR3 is CSVEGILSGNTIYF. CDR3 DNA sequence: TGCAGCGTTGAGGGTATCCTCTCTGGAAACACCATATATTTT.

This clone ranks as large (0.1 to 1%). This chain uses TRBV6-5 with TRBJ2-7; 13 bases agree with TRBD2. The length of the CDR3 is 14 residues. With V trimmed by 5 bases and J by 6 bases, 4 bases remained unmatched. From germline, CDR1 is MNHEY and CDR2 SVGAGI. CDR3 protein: CASSLLAGGSEQYF. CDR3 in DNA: TGTGCCAGCAGTCTACTAGCGGGAGGGAGCGAGCAGTACTTC.

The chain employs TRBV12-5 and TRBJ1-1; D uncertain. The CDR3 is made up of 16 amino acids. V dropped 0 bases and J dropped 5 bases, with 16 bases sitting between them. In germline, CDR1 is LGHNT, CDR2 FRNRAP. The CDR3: CASGLVLSGEGTEAFF. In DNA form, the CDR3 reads TGTGCTAGTGGTTTGGTACTTTCTGGGGAAGGAACTGAAGCTTTCTTT.

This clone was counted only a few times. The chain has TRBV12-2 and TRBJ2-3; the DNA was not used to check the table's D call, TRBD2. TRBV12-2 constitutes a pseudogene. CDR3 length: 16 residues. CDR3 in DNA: TGTGCAAGTCGCTTGTACTGTGGCGGGAGCACAGATACGCAGTATTTT. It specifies CASRLYCGGSTDTQYF.

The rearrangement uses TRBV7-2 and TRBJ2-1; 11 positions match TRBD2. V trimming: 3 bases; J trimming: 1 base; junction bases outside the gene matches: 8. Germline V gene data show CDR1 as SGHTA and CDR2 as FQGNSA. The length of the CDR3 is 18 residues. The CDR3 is CASSLVGLAGGSYNEQFF. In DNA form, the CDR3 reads TGTGCCAGCAGCTTGGTGGGCCTAGCGGGGGGTTCCTACAATGAGCAGTTCTTC.

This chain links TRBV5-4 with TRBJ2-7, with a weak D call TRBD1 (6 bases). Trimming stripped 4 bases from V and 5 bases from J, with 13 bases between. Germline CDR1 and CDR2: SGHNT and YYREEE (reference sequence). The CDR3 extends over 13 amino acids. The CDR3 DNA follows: TGTGCCAGCAGCCCCCAGGGGTTCAACGAGCAGTACTTC. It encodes CASSPQGFNEQYF.

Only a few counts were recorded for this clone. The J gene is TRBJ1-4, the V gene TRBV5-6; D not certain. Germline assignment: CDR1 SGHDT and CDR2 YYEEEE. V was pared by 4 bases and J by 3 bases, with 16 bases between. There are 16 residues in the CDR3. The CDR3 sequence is CASSQTPMEANEKLFF. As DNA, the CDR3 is TGTGCCAGCAGCCAGACCCCTATGGAGGCTAATGAAAAACTGTTTTTT.

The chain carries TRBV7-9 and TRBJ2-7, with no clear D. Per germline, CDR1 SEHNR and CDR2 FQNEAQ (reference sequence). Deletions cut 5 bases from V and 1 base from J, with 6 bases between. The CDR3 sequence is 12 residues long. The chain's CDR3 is CASSRQSYEQYF. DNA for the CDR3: TGTGCCAGCAGCCGACAATCCTACGAGCAGTACTTC.

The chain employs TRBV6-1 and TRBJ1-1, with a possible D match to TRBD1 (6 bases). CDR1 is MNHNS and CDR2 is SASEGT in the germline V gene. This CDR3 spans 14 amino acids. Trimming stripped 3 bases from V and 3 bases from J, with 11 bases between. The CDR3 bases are TGTGCCAGCAGTGAGAGGACAGAACACACTGAAGCTTTCTTT. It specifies CASSERTEHTEAFF.

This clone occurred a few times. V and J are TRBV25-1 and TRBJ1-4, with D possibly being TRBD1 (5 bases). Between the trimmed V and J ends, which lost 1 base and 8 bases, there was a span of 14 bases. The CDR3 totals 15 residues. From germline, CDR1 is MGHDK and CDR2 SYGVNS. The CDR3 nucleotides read TGTGCCAGCAGTGAATGGCAGGGTGTATCGGAAAAACTGTTTTTT. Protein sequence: CASSEWQGVSEKLFF.

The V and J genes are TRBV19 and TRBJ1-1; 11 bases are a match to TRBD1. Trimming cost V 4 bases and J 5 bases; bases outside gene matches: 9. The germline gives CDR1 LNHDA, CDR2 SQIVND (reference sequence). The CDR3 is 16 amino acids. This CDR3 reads CASSTWTGGRGTEAFF. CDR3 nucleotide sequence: TGTGCCAGTAGTACGTGGACAGGGGGCCGGGGGACTGAAGCTTTCTTT.

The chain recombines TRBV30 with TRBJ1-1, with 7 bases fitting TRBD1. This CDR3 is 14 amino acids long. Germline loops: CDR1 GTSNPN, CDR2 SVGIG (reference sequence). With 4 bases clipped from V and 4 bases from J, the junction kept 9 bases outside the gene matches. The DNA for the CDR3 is TGTGCCTGGACCGCGTCCGACAGGGCCACTGAAGCTTTCTTT. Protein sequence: CAWTASDRATEAFF.

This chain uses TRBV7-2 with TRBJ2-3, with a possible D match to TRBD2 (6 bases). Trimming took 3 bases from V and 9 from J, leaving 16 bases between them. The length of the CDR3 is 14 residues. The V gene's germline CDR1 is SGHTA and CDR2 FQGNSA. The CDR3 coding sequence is TGTGCCAGCAGCTTTCCCAGAAATAGCGGAACGCAGTATTTT. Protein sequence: CASSFPRNSGTQYF.